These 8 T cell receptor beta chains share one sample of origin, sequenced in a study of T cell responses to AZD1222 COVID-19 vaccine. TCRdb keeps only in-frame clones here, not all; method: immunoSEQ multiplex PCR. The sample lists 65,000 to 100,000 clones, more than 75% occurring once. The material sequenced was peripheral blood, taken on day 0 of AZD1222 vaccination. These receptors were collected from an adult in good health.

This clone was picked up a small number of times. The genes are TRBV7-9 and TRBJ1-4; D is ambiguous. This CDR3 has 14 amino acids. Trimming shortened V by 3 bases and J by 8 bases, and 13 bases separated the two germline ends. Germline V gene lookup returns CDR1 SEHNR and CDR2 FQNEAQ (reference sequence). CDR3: CASSFDPPVEKLFF. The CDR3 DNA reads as TGTGCCAGCAGCTTTGATCCCCCCGTCGAAAAACTGTTTTTT.

The CDR3 loop reads CSVVGLRTATDTQYF. The CDR3 region has the DNA TGCAGCGTTGTCGGTCTCCGGACAGCCACAGATACGCAGTATTTT. The chain couples TRBV29-1 to TRBJ2-3, with D perhaps matching TRBD1 (6 bases). Germline CDR1 reads SQVTM; CDR2 reads ANQGSEA. The CDR3 covers 15 residues. V lost 4 bases, J lost 2 bases, and 16 bases lay in between.

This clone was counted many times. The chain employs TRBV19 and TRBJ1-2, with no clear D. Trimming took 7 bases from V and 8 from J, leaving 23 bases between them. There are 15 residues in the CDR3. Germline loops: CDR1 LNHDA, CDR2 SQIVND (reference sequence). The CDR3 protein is CASKNDHSLPTGYTF. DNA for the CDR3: TGTGCCAGTAAAAACGACCACAGCCTCCCTACAGGCTACACCTTC.

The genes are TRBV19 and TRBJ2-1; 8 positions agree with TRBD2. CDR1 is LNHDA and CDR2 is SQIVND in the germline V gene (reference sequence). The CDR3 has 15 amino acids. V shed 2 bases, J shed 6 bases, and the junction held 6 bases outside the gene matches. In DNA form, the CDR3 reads TGTGCCAGTAGTATACGGGGGGGGCACCCCAATGAGCAGTTCTTC. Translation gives CASSIRGGHPNEQFF.

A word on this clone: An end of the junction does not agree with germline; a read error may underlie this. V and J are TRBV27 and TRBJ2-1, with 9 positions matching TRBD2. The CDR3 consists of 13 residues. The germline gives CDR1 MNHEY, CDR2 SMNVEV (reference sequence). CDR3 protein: CASSLSRDSGRIF. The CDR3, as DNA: TGTGCCAGCAGTTTGAGTAGGGACAGCGGGAGGATCTTC.

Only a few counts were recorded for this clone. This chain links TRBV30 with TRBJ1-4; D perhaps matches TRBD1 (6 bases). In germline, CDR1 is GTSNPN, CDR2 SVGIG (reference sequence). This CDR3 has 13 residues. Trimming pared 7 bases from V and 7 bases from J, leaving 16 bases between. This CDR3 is CAFTDRRVEKLFF. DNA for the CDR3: TGTGCCTTCACCGACAGGAGGGTTGAAAAACTGTTTTTT. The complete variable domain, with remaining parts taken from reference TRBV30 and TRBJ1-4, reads SQTIHQWPATLVQPVGSPLSLECTVEGTSNPNLYWYRQAAGRGLQLLFYSVGIGQISSEVPQNLSASRPQDRQFILSSKKLLLSDSGFYLCAFTDRRVEKLFFGSGTQLSVL.

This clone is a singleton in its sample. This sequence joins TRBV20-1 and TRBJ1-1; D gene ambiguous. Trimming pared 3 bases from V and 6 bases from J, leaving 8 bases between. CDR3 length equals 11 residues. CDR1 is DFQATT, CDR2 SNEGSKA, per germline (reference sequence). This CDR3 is CSARGRPEAFF. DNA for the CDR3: TGCAGTGCTAGGGGGAGACCTGAAGCTTTCTTT.

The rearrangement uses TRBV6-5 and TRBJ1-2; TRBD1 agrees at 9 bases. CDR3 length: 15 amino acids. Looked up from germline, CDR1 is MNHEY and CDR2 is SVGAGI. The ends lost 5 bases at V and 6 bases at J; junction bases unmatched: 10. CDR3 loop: CASSRSPGQGDGYTF. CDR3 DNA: TGTGCCAGCAGTCGAAGCCCGGGACAGGGAGATGGCTACACCTTC.